The sample holds many counts of the clone carrying this T cell receptor (beta chain). Drawing of peripheral blood yielded about 9.8 milliliters from each donor. Each sample used at least 7 million PBMCs. The germline V gene has CDR1 SGDLS and CDR2 YYNGEE. The CDR3 has 15 residues. The V gene lost 0 bases and the J gene lost 0 bases, with 10 bases spanning the gap. The data stem from a study of blood T cells in healthy people across ages. Primers used in a second PCR of about 6 to 11 cycles were a sample-barcoded 5' primer and a J-beta primer mix. TCRdb reprocessed the 5' RACE reads via MiXCR and lists one record per CDR3 protein. The repertoire holds hundreds of thousands of distinct CDR3 sequences, with 52% as singletons.

This chain uses TRBV9 with TRBJ2-7; no clear D gene. The sequence was obtained from a woman aged 80 or older in good health. Specimen: blood. CDR3 protein: CASSVGLVSSYEQYF. As DNA, the CDR3 is TGTGCCAGCAGCGTAGGGCTAGTCTCCTCCTACGAGCAGTACTTC.